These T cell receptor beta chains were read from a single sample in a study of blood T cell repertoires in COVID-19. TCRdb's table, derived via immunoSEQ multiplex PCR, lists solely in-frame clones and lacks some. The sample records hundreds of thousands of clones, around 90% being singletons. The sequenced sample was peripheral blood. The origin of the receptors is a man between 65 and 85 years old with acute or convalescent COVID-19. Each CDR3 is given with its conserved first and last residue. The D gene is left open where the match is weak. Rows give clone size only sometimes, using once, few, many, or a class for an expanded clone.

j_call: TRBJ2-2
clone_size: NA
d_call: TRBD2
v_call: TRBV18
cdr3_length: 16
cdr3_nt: TGTGCCAGCTCACCAGGGCTAGCGGTGAACACCGGGGAGCTGTTTTTT
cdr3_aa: CASSPGLAVNTGELFF

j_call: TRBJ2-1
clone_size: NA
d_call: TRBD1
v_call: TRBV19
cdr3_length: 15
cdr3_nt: TGTGCCAGTAGTATAGAGCCAGGGGGATACAATGAGCAGTTCTTC
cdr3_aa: CASSIEPGGYNEQFF

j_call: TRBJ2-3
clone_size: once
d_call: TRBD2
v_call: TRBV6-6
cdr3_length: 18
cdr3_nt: TGTGCCAGCAGTCGGACTAGCGGGAGGGCCTATAGCACAGATACGCAGTATTTT
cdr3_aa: CASSRTSGRAYSTDTQYF

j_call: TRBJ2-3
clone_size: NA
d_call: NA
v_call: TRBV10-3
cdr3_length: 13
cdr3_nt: TGTGCCATCATAGCCTCCATGGGAGATACGCAGTATTTT
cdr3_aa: CAIIASMGDTQYF

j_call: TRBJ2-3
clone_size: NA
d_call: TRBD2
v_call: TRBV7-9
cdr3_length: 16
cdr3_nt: TGTGCCAGCAGCTTGACGCCGCGGGGGGTCACAGATACGCAGTATTTT
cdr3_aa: CASSLTPRGVTDTQYF

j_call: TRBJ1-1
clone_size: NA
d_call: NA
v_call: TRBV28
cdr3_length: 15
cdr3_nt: TGTGCCAGCAGTCCGCCGGGTAGAGAGAACACTGAAGCTTTCTTT
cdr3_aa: CASSPPGRENTEAFF

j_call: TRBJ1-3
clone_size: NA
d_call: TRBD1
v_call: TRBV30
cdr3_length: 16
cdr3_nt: TGTGCCTGGAGTGGCCGGGACAGGGGGTCTGGAAACACCATATATTTT
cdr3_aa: CAWSGRDRGSGNTIYF

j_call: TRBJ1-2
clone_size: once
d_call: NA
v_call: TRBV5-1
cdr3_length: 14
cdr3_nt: TGCGCCAGCAGCTCAACGATGACGGGCTATGGCTACACCTTC
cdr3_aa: CASSSTMTGYGYTF

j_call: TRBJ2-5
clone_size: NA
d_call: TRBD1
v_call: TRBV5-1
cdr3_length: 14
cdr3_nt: TGCGCCAGCAGCTCCGGGACAGGGAAAGAGACCCAGTACTTC
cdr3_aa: CASSSGTGKETQYF

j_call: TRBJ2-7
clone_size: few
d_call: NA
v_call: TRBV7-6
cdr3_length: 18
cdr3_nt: TGTGCCAGCAGCCGTTCCACAGGGATAATAGGCATGGGCTACGAGCAGTACTTC
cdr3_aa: CASSRSTGIIGMGYEQYF

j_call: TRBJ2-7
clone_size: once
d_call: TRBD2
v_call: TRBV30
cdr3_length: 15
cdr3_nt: TGTGCCTGGAGTGGCACTAGCGGGAGTATCCACGAGCAGTACTTC
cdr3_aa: CAWSGTSGSIHEQYF

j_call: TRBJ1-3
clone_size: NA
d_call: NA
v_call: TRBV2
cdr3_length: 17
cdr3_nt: TGTGCCAGCACTAGATCTTACGGGACTCTCGTAGGCGGCACCATATATTTT
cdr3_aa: CASTRSYGTLVGGTIYF

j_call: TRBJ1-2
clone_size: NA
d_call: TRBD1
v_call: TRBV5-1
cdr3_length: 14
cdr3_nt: TGCGCCAGCAGCTTGGAGGGACAGTCCTATGGCTACACCTTC
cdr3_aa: CASSLEGQSYGYTF

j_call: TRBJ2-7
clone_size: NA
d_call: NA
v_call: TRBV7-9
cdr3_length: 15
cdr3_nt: TGTGCCAGCAGCTTAGCGACAGGAGACAGTTACGAGCAGTACTTC
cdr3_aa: CASSLATGDSYEQYF

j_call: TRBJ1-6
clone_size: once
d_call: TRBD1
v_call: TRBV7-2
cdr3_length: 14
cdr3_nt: TGTGCCAGCGGACAGGGACAGGGTCGTTCACCCCTCCACTTT
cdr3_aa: CASGQGQGRSPLHF

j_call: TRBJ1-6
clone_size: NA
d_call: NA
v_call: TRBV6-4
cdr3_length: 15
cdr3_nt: TGTGCCAGCAGTGTCTGGGACATCCGGGATTCACCCCTCCACTTT
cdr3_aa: CASSVWDIRDSPLHF

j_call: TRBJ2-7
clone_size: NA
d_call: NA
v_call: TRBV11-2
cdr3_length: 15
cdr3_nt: TGTGCCAGCAGCTCTCTACTAGGCCCCCGGTACGAGCAGTACTTC
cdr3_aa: CASSSLLGPRYEQYF

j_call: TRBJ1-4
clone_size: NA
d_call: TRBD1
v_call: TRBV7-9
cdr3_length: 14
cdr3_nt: TGTGCCAGCAGCCCAGGGACAGGGGACGAAAAACTGTTTTTT
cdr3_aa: CASSPGTGDEKLFF

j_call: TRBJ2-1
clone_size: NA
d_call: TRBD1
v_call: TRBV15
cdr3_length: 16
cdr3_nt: TGTGCCACCAGCAAAGCCGGGACAGGGGTGTACAATGAGCAGTTCTTC
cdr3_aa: CATSKAGTGVYNEQFF

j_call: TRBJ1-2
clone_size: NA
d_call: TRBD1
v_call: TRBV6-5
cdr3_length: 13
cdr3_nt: TGTGCCAGCATCACAGACAGGGGGGGTGGCTACACCTTC
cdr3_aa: CASITDRGGGYTF

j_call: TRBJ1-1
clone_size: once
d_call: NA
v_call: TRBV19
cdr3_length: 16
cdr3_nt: TGTGCCAGCCCGCCCGAGGACAGACTATTGAACACTGAAGCTTTCTTT
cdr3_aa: CASPPEDRLLNTEAFF

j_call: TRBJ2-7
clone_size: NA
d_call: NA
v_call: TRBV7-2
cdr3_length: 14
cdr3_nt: TGTGCCAGCAGCTTAGGGGACATCTCCTACGAGCAGTACTTC
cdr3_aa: CASSLGDISYEQYF

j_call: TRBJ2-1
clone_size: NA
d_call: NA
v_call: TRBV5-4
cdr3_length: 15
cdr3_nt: TGTGCCAGCAGCTTGGTAGGGGTGGGCTACAATGAGCAGTTCTTC
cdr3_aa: CASSLVGVGYNEQFF

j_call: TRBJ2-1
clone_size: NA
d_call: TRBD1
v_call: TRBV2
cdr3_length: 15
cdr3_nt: TGTGCCAGCAGTGAGGGACAGGGTTGGACGGATGAGCAGTTCTTC
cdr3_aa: CASSEGQGWTDEQFF

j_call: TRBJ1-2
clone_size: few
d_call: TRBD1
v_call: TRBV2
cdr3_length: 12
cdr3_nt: TGTGCCAGCAGTCAGGGGGCGCGGGGCTACACCTTC
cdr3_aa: CASSQGARGYTF

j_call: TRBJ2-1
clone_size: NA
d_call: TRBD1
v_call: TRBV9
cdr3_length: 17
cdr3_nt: TGTGCCAGCAGCTCCCCCCAACGGGACAGGGTCGACAATGAGCAGTTCTTC
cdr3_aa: CASSSPQRDRVDNEQFF

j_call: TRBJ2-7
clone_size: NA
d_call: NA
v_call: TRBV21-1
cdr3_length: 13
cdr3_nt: TGTGCCAGGGAGGGGGCCGGCCCCTACGAGCAGTACTTC
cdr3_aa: CAREGAGPYEQYF

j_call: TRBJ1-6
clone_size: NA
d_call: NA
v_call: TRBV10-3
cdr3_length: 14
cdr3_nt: TGTGCCATCTCCGACAGTACATTAAATTCACCCCTCCACTTT
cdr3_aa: CAISDSTLNSPLHF

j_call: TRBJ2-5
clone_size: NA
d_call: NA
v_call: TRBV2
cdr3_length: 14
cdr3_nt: TGTGCCAGCAGTGGGAGGACAGCCCAAGAGACCCAGTACTTC
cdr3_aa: CASSGRTAQETQYF

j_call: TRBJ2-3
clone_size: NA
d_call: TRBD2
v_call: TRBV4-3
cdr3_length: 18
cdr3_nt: TGCGCCAGCAGCCTTGCTAGCGGGAGATCAGGGAGCACAGATACGCAGTATTTT
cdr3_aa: CASSLASGRSGSTDTQYF

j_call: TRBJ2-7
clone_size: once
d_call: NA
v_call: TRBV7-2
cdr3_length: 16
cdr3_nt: TGTGCCAGCAGCCAAGGGGGTCCGGGAATCCGCTTCGAGCAGTACTTC
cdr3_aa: CASSQGGPGIRFEQYF

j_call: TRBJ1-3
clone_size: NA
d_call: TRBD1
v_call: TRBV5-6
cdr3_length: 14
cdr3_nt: TGTGCCAGCAGCTCACCAGGGGGTGGAAACACCATATATTTT
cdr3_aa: CASSSPGGGNTIYF

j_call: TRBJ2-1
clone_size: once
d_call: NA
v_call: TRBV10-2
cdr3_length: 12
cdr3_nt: TGCGCCAGCAGTGTACGGGAGTTTGAGCAGTTCTTC
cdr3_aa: CASSVREFEQFF

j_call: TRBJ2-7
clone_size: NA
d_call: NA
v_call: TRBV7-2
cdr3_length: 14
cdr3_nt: TGTGCCAGCAGCTTAGTGAGTGCAGGGTCCGAGCAGTACTTC
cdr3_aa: CASSLVSAGSEQYF

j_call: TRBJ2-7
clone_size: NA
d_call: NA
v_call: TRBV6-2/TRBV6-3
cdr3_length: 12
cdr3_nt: TGTGCCAGCAGTTACTCTAGAGCAGAGCAGTACTTC
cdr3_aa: CASSYSRAEQYF

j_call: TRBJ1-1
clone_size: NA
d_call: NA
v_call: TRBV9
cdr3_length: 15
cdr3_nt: TGTGCCAGCAGCGTAGCCATCCAAGGGTATGGAGGGGCTTTCTTT
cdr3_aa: CASSVAIQGYGGAFF